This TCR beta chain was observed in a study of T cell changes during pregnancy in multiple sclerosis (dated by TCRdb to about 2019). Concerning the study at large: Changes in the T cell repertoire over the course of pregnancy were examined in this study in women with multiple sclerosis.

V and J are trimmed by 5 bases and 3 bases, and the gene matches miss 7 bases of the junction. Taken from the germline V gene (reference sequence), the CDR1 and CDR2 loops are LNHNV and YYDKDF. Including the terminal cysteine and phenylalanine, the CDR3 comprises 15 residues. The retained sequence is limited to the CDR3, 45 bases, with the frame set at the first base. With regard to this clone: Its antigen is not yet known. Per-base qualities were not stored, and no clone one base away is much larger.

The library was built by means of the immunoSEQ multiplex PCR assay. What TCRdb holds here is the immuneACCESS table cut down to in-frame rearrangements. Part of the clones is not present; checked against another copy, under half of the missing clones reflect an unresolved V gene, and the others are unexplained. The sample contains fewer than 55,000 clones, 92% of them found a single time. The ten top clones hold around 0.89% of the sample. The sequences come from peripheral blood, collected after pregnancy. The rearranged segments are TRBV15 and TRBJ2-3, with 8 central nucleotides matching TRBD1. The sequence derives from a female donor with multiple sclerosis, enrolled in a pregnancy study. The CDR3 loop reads CATSWRQGLTDTQYF. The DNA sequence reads TGTGCCACCAGCTGGCGACAGGGGCTGACAGATACGCAGTATTTT.